These 27 T cell receptor beta chains came from one sample sequenced in a study of cytomegalovirus exposure and HLA in healthy donors. PCR primers comprised 60 Vbeta and 13 Jbeta primers. Repertoires were generated with immunoSEQ multiplex PCR, while TCRdb's copy carries only in-frame clones and drops some. The sample consists of roughly 120,000 clones, 73% of them appearing once. Sequenced: PBMCs. The receptors stem from a man aged 55-75 years in good health and CMV-seropositive.

This clone was seen more than once but under ten times. The chain couples TRBV30 to TRBJ2-7; D is perhaps TRBD1 (6 bases). CDR3 length equals 15 residues. V lost 4 bases, J lost 2 bases, and 18 bases lay in between. Germline lookup yields CDR1 GTSNPN and CDR2 SVGIG (reference sequence). The CDR3 loop is CAWTLDRRGAYEQYF. CDR3 bases: TGTGCCTGGACACTGGATCGCAGGGGTGCCTACGAGCAGTACTTC.

This clone was seen a few times. The chain joins TRBV4-1 to TRBJ2-4; D gene ambiguous. The ends were cut back, 4 bases at V and 5 bases at J, with 9 bases in the middle. The CDR3 totals 13 residues. Germline V CDR1 and CDR2: MGHRA, YSYEKL. CDR3 DNA: TGCGCCAGCAGCCTAGCAAGTGAAAACATTCAGTACTTC. Protein sequence: CASSLASENIQYF.

The chain is built from TRBV10-1 and TRBJ2-3; 8 nucleotides agree with TRBD1. The germline gives CDR1 WNHNN, CDR2 SYGVQD (reference sequence). The CDR3 spans 15 residues. Trimming took 5 bases from V and 1 from J; bases not matched to a gene: 5. CDR3 nucleotides: TGCGCCAGCAGTCCCGACAGGGGAGGCACAGATACGCAGTATTTT. This gives the protein CASSPDRGGTDTQYF.

This clone has only a few counts. The CDR3 sequence is CASSQTASSEAFF. CDR3 nucleotides: TGTGCCAGCAGCCAAACAGCCAGTTCTGAAGCTTTCTTT. This sequence joins TRBV7-3 and TRBJ1-1; no clear D. The CDR3 has 13 residues. Germline CDR1 reads SGHTA; CDR2 reads FQGTGA. The V and J ends lost 5 bases and 6 bases respectively, with 13 bases between them.

This chain uses TRBV11-2 with TRBJ2-3; possibly TRBD1 for D (5 bases). Germline assignment: CDR1 SGHAT and CDR2 FQNNGV. The CDR3 extends over 13 amino acids. V was cut by 0 bases and J by 5 bases, with 6 bases left in between. The CDR3 spells CASSLEQGDTQYF. In nucleotides, the CDR3 is TGTGCCAGCAGCTTAGAGCAGGGAGATACGCAGTATTTT.

The V call is TRBV28, the J call TRBJ1-2; 8 bases map to TRBD1. Germline CDR1 reads MDHEN; CDR2 reads SYDVKM. J gave up 4 bases and V 3 bases, and 4 bases lay outside the gene matches. The CDR3 runs 14 residues. The CDR3 loop reads CASSLTGVGYGYTF. DNA of the CDR3: TGTGCCAGCAGTTTGACAGGGGTTGGCTATGGCTACACCTTC.

This chain connects TRBV27 to TRBJ2-7; 12 bases are a match to TRBD2. The CDR3 contains 18 residues. The V gene's germline CDR1 is MNHEY and CDR2 SMNVEV (reference sequence). The V gene end was trimmed by 2 bases and the J gene end by 1 base; junction bases not matched to a gene: 9. In DNA, the CDR3 is TGTGCCAGCAGTTTAAGGACTAGCGGGGCTAGTACGTCCTACGAGCAGTACTTC. It is translated as CASSLRTSGASTSYEQYF.

The chain couples TRBV15 to TRBJ1-4; 8 bases fit TRBD1. CDR1 is LNHNV and CDR2 is YYDKDF in the germline V gene (reference sequence). The CDR3 is made up of 15 amino acids. V lost 5 bases to trimming and J lost 0 bases; unmatched junction nucleotides: 2. CDR3 in DNA: TGTGCCACCAGCGGACAGGGTGCAACTAATGAAAAACTGTTTTTT. This gives the protein CATSGQGATNEKLFF. Supplemented by reference TRBV15 and TRBJ1-4, the full variable domain reads DAMVIQNPRYQVTQFGKPVTLSCSQTLNHNVMYWYQQKSSQAPKLLFHYYDKDFNNEADTPDNFQSRRPNTSFCFLDIRSPGLGDTAMYLCATSGQGATNEKLFFGSGTQLSVL.

This chain uses TRBV6-5 with TRBJ1-4; D is unclear. With 6 bases removed from V and 7 bases from J, the gap between germline ends came to 18 bases. This CDR3 is built from 15 residues. In germline, CDR1 is MNHEY, CDR2 SVGAGI. CDR3 bases: TGTGCCAGCAGCCGAGATGACGGGGTCGGTGAAAAACTGTTTTTT. Its translation: CASSRDDGVGEKLFF.

The chain combines TRBV6-5 with TRBJ2-2; 7 bases agree with TRBD2. V lost 2 bases to trimming and J lost 4 bases; unmatched junction nucleotides: 1. The CDR3 has 14 residues. Germline CDR1 is MNHEY and CDR2 is SVGAGI. CDR3 loop: CASSYTGGTGELFF. The CDR3, as DNA: TGTGCCAGCAGTTACACGGGGGGCACCGGGGAGCTGTTTTTT.

This clone has just one count. The V gene is TRBV28, the J gene TRBJ1-5; 8 nucleotides align to TRBD1. Germline lookup yields CDR1 MDHEN and CDR2 SYDVKM. This CDR3 has 14 amino acids. With V trimmed by 6 bases and J by 5 bases, 6 bases remained unmatched. CDR3 in DNA: TGTGCCAGCAGCGTTGGGGACAGGCATCAGCCCCAGCATTTT. Translation gives CASSVGDRHQPQHF.

The chain links TRBV19 to TRBJ1-5; 8 bases are shared with TRBD1. The CDR3 totals 16 residues. Losses at the gene ends were 5 bases for V and 0 bases for J; bases not matched to a gene: 6. From germline, CDR1 is LNHDA and CDR2 SQIVND (reference sequence). The chain's CDR3 is CASSLWTGNSNQPQHF. The CDR3 nucleotides are TGTGCCAGTAGTTTATGGACAGGGAATAGCAATCAGCCCCAGCATTTT.

The chain joins TRBV18 to TRBJ1-2; 9 bases line up with TRBD1. CDR1 is KGHSH and CDR2 is LQKENI in the germline V gene. The CDR3 length is 16 residues. V dropped 4 bases and J dropped 4; count of bases not matched to a gene: 10. CDR3 residues: CASSRDREEEGYGYTF. The DNA of the CDR3 is TGTGCCAGCTCACGGGACAGGGAGGAGGAAGGCTATGGCTACACCTTC. The complete variable domain, with remaining parts taken from reference TRBV18 and TRBJ1-2, reads NAGVMQNPRHLVRRRGQEARLRCSPMKGHSHVYWYRQLPEEGLKFMVYLQKENIIDESGMPKERFSAEFPKEGPSILRIQQVVRGDSAAYFCASSRDREEEGYGYTFGSGTRLTVV.

The chain links TRBV2 to TRBJ2-7; TRBD1 matches 9 bases. Trimming removed 9 bases from V and 5 bases from J; junction bases left unmatched: 8. The V gene's germline CDR1 is SNHLY and CDR2 FYNNEI. The CDR3 is 13 residues long. CDR3 region: CARSGQGFDEQYF. The DNA of the CDR3 is TGTGCCAGATCGGGACAGGGATTCGACGAGCAGTACTTC.

The chain links TRBV7-9 to TRBJ2-7, with D perhaps matching TRBD2 (6 bases). Germline V gene sequence: CDR1 SEHNR, CDR2 FQNEAQ (reference sequence). V was trimmed by 2 bases and J by 3 bases, leaving 11 bases between them. There are 14 residues in the CDR3. The CDR3 sequence is CASSLMEGHYEQYF. The CDR3 bases are TGTGCCAGCAGCTTAATGGAGGGGCACTACGAGCAGTACTTC.

This clone was counted once. The genes are TRBV10-2 and TRBJ1-2, with 10 bases identical to TRBD1. V was clipped by 8 bases and J by 7 bases; unmatched bases: 10. This CDR3 spans 14 amino acids. In germline, CDR1 is WSHSY, CDR2 SAAADI. CDR3 nucleotide sequence: TGCGCCAGCCGGTCGACAGGGGGCTCGTTTGGCTACACCTTC. This encodes CASRSTGGSFGYTF.

The chain has TRBV6-6 and TRBJ1-6; 7 positions agree with TRBD1. The CDR3 is made up of 16 amino acids. J gave up 5 bases and V 0 bases, and 4 bases lay outside the gene matches. The V gene's germline CDR1 is MNHNY and CDR2 SVGAGI (reference sequence). Written as DNA, the CDR3 is TGTGCCAGCAGTTACTCCCCCGGGACAGATAATTCACCCCTCCACTTT. It translates to CASSYSPGTDNSPLHF.

This clone has just one count. V gene TRBV9 combines with J gene TRBJ2-2; D call uncertain. This CDR3 is built from 14 residues. V was clipped by 9 bases and J by 0 bases, with 12 bases between them. Per germline, CDR1 SGDLS and CDR2 YYNGEE. CDR3 sequence reads: CATRVSPNTGELFF. CDR3 bases: TGTGCCACTCGTGTCTCCCCGAACACCGGGGAGCTGTTTTTT.

This clone was seen a handful of times. The rearrangement joins TRBV2 to TRBJ1-1; 7 nucleotides match TRBD1. Germline assignment: CDR1 SNHLY and CDR2 FYNNEI. V trimming: 4 bases; J trimming: 7 bases; junction bases outside the gene matches: 3. CDR3 length equals 12 residues. The CDR3 loop is CASSGTGGEAFF. The CDR3 nucleotides read TGTGCCAGCAGTGGGACAGGTGGTGAAGCTTTCTTT.

The chain employs TRBV5-1 and TRBJ1-5; tentatively, D is TRBD1 (5 bases). The CDR3 totals 15 residues. Trimming shortened V by 4 bases and J by 2 bases, and 13 bases separated the two germline ends. Germline V gene sequence: CDR1 SGHRS, CDR2 YFSETQ. The CDR3 here is CASSPGGGGNQPQHF. The CDR3 DNA sequence: TGCGCCAGCAGCCCGGGGGGTGGGGGCAATCAGCCCCAGCATTTT.

The J gene is TRBJ2-2, the V gene TRBV4-1; 7 nucleotides agree with TRBD2. The CDR3 has 17 residues. In germline, CDR1 is MGHRA, CDR2 YSYEKL. V shed 0 bases, J shed 3 bases, and the junction held 7 bases outside the gene matches. The CDR3 DNA follows: TGCGCCAGCAGCCAAGACCGACACCGGGAGGACACCGGGGAGCTGTTTTTT. This gives the protein CASSQDRHREDTGELFF.

Of note for this clone: Other DNA sequences within the sample encode an identical CDR3. V and J are TRBV29-1 and TRBJ1-1, with TRBD1 identical over 8 bases. The V segment lost 7 bases and the J segment 0 bases; nucleotides outside the gene matches: 13. The CDR3 runs 16 residues. Germline values: CDR1 SQVTM, CDR2 ANQGSEA. The CDR3 reads CSETGGAWIMNTEAFF. The CDR3 DNA sequence: TGCAGCGAAACAGGGGGGGCCTGGATAATGAACACTGAAGCTTTCTTT.

This clone was seen more than once but under ten times. This rearrangement joins TRBV28 to TRBJ1-1, with D possibly TRBD1 on 6 matching bases. The germline gives CDR1 MDHEN, CDR2 SYDVKM. The CDR3 is 15 residues long. The V end was cut by 5 bases, the J end by 1 base, with 14 bases between. The CDR3 DNA follows: TGTGCCAGCAGTAGCTCAGGGGAAGGGAACACTGAAGCTTTCTTT. Amino acid sequence: CASSSSGEGNTEAFF. Full variable domain (missing parts from reference TRBV28 and TRBJ1-1): DVKVTQSSRYLVKRTGEKVFLECVQDMDHENMFWYRQDPGLGLRLIYFSYDVKMKEKGDIPEGYSVSREKKERFSLILESASTNQTSMYLCASSSSGEGNTEAFFGQGTRLTVV.

This chain's CDR3 is CATWGGSLYGYTF. The CDR3 coding sequence is TGTGCCACCTGGGGGGGGTCCTTATATGGCTACACCTTC. The V gene is TRBV28, the J gene TRBJ1-2; D is perhaps TRBD1 (5 bases). Germline CDR1 and CDR2: MDHEN and SYDVKM. The CDR3 has 13 amino acids. V lost 10 bases and J 5 bases, leaving 17 bases between the germline ends.

The chain carries TRBV19 and TRBJ1-2; 8 nucleotides agree with TRBD1. Germline V CDR1 and CDR2: LNHDA, SQIVND (reference sequence). This CDR3 spans 13 amino acids. V shed 6 bases and J 10 bases; nucleotides not matched to a gene: 10. CDR3 DNA: TGTGCCAGTAGCCAGGACAGGGTATTTGCCTACACCTTC. Translating gives CASSQDRVFAYTF.

The chain combines TRBV2 with TRBJ2-7; TRBD2 aligns across 7 bases. The CDR3 has 13 amino acids. V shed 8 bases and J 2 bases; nucleotides not matched to a gene: 6. Germline CDR1 SNHLY, CDR2 FYNNEI. The CDR3 sequence is CASVGGPAYEQYF. As DNA, the CDR3 is TGTGCCAGCGTGGGAGGGCCAGCCTACGAGCAGTACTTC.

The chain links TRBV2 to TRBJ1-1, with 8 positions matching TRBD1. The CDR3 sequence is 13 residues long. Germline V lookup: CDR1 SNHLY, CDR2 FYNNEI. V trimming: 9 bases; J trimming: 7 bases; junction bases outside the gene matches: 10. CDR3 loop: CASGRTGSGEAFF. The CDR3 region has the DNA TGTGCCAGTGGGAGGACAGGGTCGGGTGAAGCTTTCTTT.